These 5 T cell receptor beta chains were all obtained from the same sample, sequenced in a study of shared clonotypes between healthy human individuals. Profiling relied on immunoSEQ multiplex PCR, and the TCRdb table lists in-frame clones only, not all of them. The sample holds 950,000 to 1,100,000 clones, about 75% seen once. The sample was memory CD4+ T cells sorted from blood. Stated subset: CD45RA-negative fraction. These receptors were collected from a man younger than 35 in good health.

The chain employs TRBV28 and TRBJ1-2, with 7 bases identical to TRBD1. The germline V gene has CDR1 MDHEN and CDR2 SYDVKM. CDR3 length equals 13 residues. Trimming cost V 6 bases and J 4 bases; bases outside gene matches: 5. Here the CDR3 reads CASRTDRVYGYTF. The CDR3 nucleotides read TGTGCCAGCAGGACCGACAGGGTCTATGGCTACACCTTC.

V gene TRBV19 combines with J gene TRBJ1-5; no definite D call. Trimming removed 5 bases from V and 1 base from J, with 15 bases in between. This CDR3 has 16 residues. Germline loops: CDR1 LNHDA, CDR2 SQIVND (reference sequence). CDR3 in amino acids: CASSHMAGWSNQPQHF. In DNA form, the CDR3 reads TGTGCCAGTAGTCACATGGCGGGATGGAGCAATCAGCCCCAGCATTTT.

The chain joins TRBV11-3 to TRBJ2-2, with TRBD1 matching 8 bases. V lost 5 bases to trimming and J lost 6 bases; unmatched junction nucleotides: 8. Germline V gene data show CDR1 as SGHNT and CDR2 as YENEEA. The CDR3 loop spans 15 amino acids. The CDR3 nucleotides read TGTGCCAGCAGCGCAGGACAGGGCATGTCCGGGGAGCTGTTTTTT. Translated, it gives CASSAGQGMSGELFF.

The chain carries TRBV5-1 and TRBJ2-3; D may be TRBD1 or TRBD2 (5 bases each). V was trimmed by 0 bases and J by 7 bases, leaving 18 bases between them. Germline CDR1 is SGHRS and CDR2 is YFSETQ. CDR3 length: 16 amino acids. The CDR3 DNA reads as TGCGCCAGCAGCTTGGGGGACCCGAGGCGGGTAAATACGCAGTATTTT. Protein: CASSLGDPRRVNTQYF. The full variable domain, in which reference TRBV5-1 and TRBJ2-3 provide the parts outside the CDR3, is KAGVTQTPRYLIKTRGQQVTLSCSPISGHRSVSWYQQTPGQGLQFLFEYFSETQRNKGNFPGRFSGRQFSNSRSEMNVSTLELGDSALYLCASSLGDPRRVNTQYFGPGTRLTVL.

V gene TRBV19 combines with J gene TRBJ1-1; D not certain. Germline CDR1 is LNHDA and CDR2 is SQIVND (reference sequence). Between the trimmed V and J ends, which lost 8 bases and 2 bases, there was a span of 12 bases. CDR3 length equals 13 residues. The CDR3 here is CASGLETNTEAFF. The CDR3 region has the DNA TGTGCCAGTGGTCTCGAAACAAACACTGAAGCTTTCTTT.